This T cell receptor (beta chain) derives from a study of neurological immune-mediated disorders. With 10-nucleotide random UMIs, 5'RACE was used to make the cDNA. One entry per CDR3 protein, called by TCRdb with MiXCR from the 5' RACE reads. The sample includes 95,000 to 110,000 distinct CDR3 sequences, 10% to 14% of them seen just once. Documented time point: longitudinal time-point 3. V gave up 5 bases and J gave up 4 bases, with 11 bases separating them. Germline CDR1 SGHTA, CDR2 FQGNSA. This CDR3 region has 13 residues. This clonotype was counted a few times. This sequence joins TRBV7-2 and TRBJ2-5; D is perhaps TRBD1 (6 bases). The sequencing input was PBMCs. This receptor was taken from a female donor with HTLV-1-associated myelopathy (HAM/TSP). CDR3 residues: CASSQGGRETQYF. The CDR3 nucleotides read TGTGCCAGCAGCCAAGGGGGACGAGAGACCCAGTACTTC. Full variable domain (missing parts from reference TRBV7-2 and TRBJ2-5): GAGVSQSPSNKVTEKGKDVELRCDPISGHTALYWYRQSLGQGLEFLIYFQGNSAPDKSGLPSDRFSAERTGGSVSTLTIQRTQQEDSAVYLCASSQGGRETQYFGPGTRLLVL.